The sequence of this TCR beta chain was determined in a study of T cell changes during pregnancy in multiple sclerosis. The table came from immunoSEQ multiplex PCR; TCRdb's copy has only in-frame clones and leaves some out. The data hold more than 35,000 clones, with around nine tenths observed a single time. Germline CDR1 and CDR2: SGDLS and YYNGEE. The CDR3 sequence is 14 residues long. V lost 4 bases, J lost 2 bases, and 3 bases stayed unmatched. This chain joins TRBV9 and TRBJ1-1; 9 positions agree with TRBD1. This receptor was taken from a female donor in good health, enrolled as a control in a pregnancy study. The material sequenced was CD4+ T cells from peripheral blood mononuclear cells, taken in the third trimester of pregnancy. The CDR3 region is CASSWGQGNTEAFF. CDR3 sequence (DNA): TGTGCCAGCAGCTGGGGACAGGGAAACACTGAAGCTTTCTTT.